This TCR beta chain came from a study of cytomegalovirus exposure and HLA in healthy donors. In regard to this clone: The target antigen is unknown.

PCR was performed using 60 Vbeta and 13 Jbeta primers. The repertoire was sequenced with immunoSEQ multiplex PCR; TCRdb's copy has only in-frame clones and lacks some. This sample has about 130,000 clones, with roughly 80% found just once. The CDR3 spans 14 residues. The germline V gene has CDR1 SGHNT and CDR2 YYREEE (reference sequence). V lost 0 bases and J lost 9, with 13 bases in between. Study-wide findings and caveats: Across all donors, roughly uniform sequencing depth was an assumption of the presence/absence analyses. The productive fraction for most TCR beta V segments was about 90% or about 30% in an earlier analysis. Per a later analysis, 18,000 or so TCR beta sequences showed association with HLA alleles at 0.05 false discovery rate.

The chain employs TRBV5-4 and TRBJ2-4; tentatively, D is TRBD1 (6 bases). The sequence was obtained from a man younger than 45 in good health and CMV-seronegative. The sequenced sample consisted of PBMCs. DNA of the CDR3: TGTGCCAGCAGCTTGGAAGGGGGTGAGGGCATTCAGTACTTC. Translating gives CASSLEGGEGIQYF.